This T cell receptor beta chain was profiled in a study of T cells in narcolepsy. Study overall: Enrolled donors included narcolepsy type 1 or type 2 patients and healthy controls.

The CDR3 is made up of 13 amino acids. Deletions cut 1 base from V and 4 bases from J, with 8 bases between. The germline V gene has CDR1 SGHVS and CDR2 FNYEAQ. Libraries were prepared by immunoSEQ multiplex PCR; TCRdb keeps only in-frame clonotypes and omits some of them. The sample holds approximately 24,000 clones, about 80% seen once. This clone was seen more than once but under ten times. Its antigen remains unidentified. General observations from the study: In some patient and control memory CD4+ samples, autoreactive clones were absent. Blood of same and different patients, but not healthy controls, reportedly held recurring autoreactive clonotypes.

This TCR came from a human donor with narcolepsy. Sequencing was done on a sample of CD45RA- memory CD4+ T cells from PBMCs. This rearrangement joins TRBV7-6 to TRBJ2-7; D is perhaps TRBD1 (6 bases). The DNA of the CDR3 is TGTGCCAGCAGCTTAGAGACAGGTTACGAGCAGTACTTC. It codes for CASSLETGYEQYF.